Listed here are 9 T cell receptor beta chains from one sample, sequenced in a study of vaccination and CD4 T cells after COVID-19 (dated by TCRdb to between 2021 and 2023). No cognate antigen is known for these TCRs. Receptors were amplified or captured by PCR. The run used an Illumina iSeq 100. At the Johns Hopkins FTIC core, DNA from the cultured CD4+ T cells underwent TCR sequencing with the Oncomine TCR Beta short-read assay. The QIAamp micro DNA kit was used to extract genomic DNA from the cultured CD4+ T cells. The public reads were run again by TCRdb, first through fastp at Q25 and then through MiXCR, and only productive beta chains were kept. Identical CDR3 protein sequences are pooled into one entry, listed with their most common genes and DNA. The sample table contains around 10,000 distinct CDR3 sequences; only one count was recorded for about 30% of them. Under 25% of the sample belongs to the ten largest clones.

Taken with the paper, the label for treatment or condition translates to: approximately nine-day PBMC culture with coronavirus spike peptide pools or control peptides (ViraFEST assay). CD4+ T cells from unexposed donors were collected before the COVID-19 pandemic (2011-2018). Source material: CD4+ T cells from blood, cultured in vitro. These receptors originate from a human donor in good health.

The rearrangement uses TRBV20-1 and TRBJ2-7; D not resolved. This CDR3 has 12 amino acids. Trimming shortened V by 4 bases and J by 0 bases, and 7 bases separated the two germline ends. Germline-derived CDR1 and CDR2 are DFQATT and SNEGSKA (reference sequence). The CDR3 here is CSATALSYEQYF. In DNA, the CDR3 is TGCAGTGCTACAGCTCTCTCCTACGAGCAGTACTTC.

The chain joins TRBV20-1 to TRBJ2-2; TRBD2 agrees at 7 bases. The CDR3 contains 14 residues. Trimming took 2 bases from V and 4 from J; bases not matched to a gene: 4. CDR1 DFQATT and CDR2 SNEGSKA come from the germline V gene (reference sequence). The CDR3 loop reads CSARNSGRTGELFF. The CDR3 DNA follows: TGCAGTGCTAGAAATAGCGGGCGCACCGGGGAGCTGTTTTTT.

The chain joins TRBV27 to TRBJ1-2; D is uncertain. The CDR3 spans 15 residues. V was pared by 3 bases and J by 4 bases, with 15 bases between. Germline-derived CDR1 and CDR2 are MNHEY and SMNVEV (reference sequence). Here the CDR3 DNA reads TGTGCCAGCAGTTTCCTTCGACAAGGAGGCTATGGCTACACCTTC. It yields the protein CASSFLRQGGYGYTF.

This clonotype has a handful of counts. The rearrangement links TRBV20-1 to TRBJ1-1, with 7 nucleotides matching TRBD1. Germline-derived CDR1 and CDR2 are DFQATT and SNEGSKA (reference sequence). This CDR3 contains 13 residues. V gave up 5 bases and J gave up 4 bases; unmatched junction bases: 7. CDR3 sequence reads: CSASYQGGTEAFF. CDR3 in DNA: TGCAGTGCTTCATATCAGGGGGGCACTGAAGCTTTCTTT.

The chain uses TRBV7-9 and TRBJ1-1; 7 bases match TRBD1. The CDR3 has 13 residues. Trimming removed 5 bases from V and 6 bases from J; junction bases left unmatched: 6. CDR1 SEHNR and CDR2 FQNEAQ come from the germline V gene (reference sequence). This CDR3 reads CASSVDRVAEAFF. The CDR3 bases are TGTGCCAGCAGCGTCGACAGGGTGGCTGAAGCTTTCTTT.

The chain carries TRBV19 and TRBJ1-2; D is unresolved. V lost 2 bases and J lost 2, with 0 bases in between. This CDR3 comprises 11 residues. Germline V gene sequence: CDR1 LNHDA, CDR2 SQIVND (reference sequence). DNA for the CDR3: TGTGCCAGTAGTATAAACTATGGCTACACCTTC. Residues: CASSINYGYTF.

The chain has TRBV7-2 and TRBJ1-3; unclear D gene. The CDR3 spans 15 residues. Trimming cost V 5 bases and J 0 bases, with 11 bases left between them. Germline V gives CDR1 SGHTA, CDR2 FQGNSA. The CDR3 reads CASSIKRHSGNTIYF. The CDR3 nucleotides read TGTGCCAGCAGCATCAAGAGGCACTCTGGAAACACCATATATTTT. Full variable domain (missing parts from reference TRBV7-2 and TRBJ1-3): GAGVSQSPSNKVTEKGKDVELRCDPISGHTALYWYRQSLGQGLEFLIYFQGNSAPDKSGLPSDRFSAERTGGSVSTLTIQRTQQEDSAVYLCASSIKRHSGNTIYFGEGSWLTVV.

The chain has TRBV5-4 and TRBJ2-1; D perhaps matches TRBD2 (5 bases). V was pared by 4 bases and J by 15 bases, with 20 bases between. The CDR3 is 13 amino acids. Looked up from germline, CDR1 is SGHNT and CDR2 is YYREEE (reference sequence). The CDR3 sequence is CASSAPAGVHPFF. The DNA for the CDR3 is TGTGCCAGCAGCGCCCCCGCGGGTGTCCATCCGTTCTTC.

In its sample, this clonotype was seen a few times. The chain recombines TRBV20-1 with TRBJ2-7, with 13 bases identical to TRBD2. V trimming: 5 bases; J trimming: 5 bases; junction bases outside the gene matches: 12. This CDR3 contains 16 residues. The germline gives CDR1 DFQATT, CDR2 SNEGSKA (reference sequence). The chain's CDR3 is CSASPPTGTSGDEQYF. Here the CDR3 DNA reads TGCAGTGCTTCCCCCCCAACCGGGACTAGCGGGGACGAGCAGTACTTC.